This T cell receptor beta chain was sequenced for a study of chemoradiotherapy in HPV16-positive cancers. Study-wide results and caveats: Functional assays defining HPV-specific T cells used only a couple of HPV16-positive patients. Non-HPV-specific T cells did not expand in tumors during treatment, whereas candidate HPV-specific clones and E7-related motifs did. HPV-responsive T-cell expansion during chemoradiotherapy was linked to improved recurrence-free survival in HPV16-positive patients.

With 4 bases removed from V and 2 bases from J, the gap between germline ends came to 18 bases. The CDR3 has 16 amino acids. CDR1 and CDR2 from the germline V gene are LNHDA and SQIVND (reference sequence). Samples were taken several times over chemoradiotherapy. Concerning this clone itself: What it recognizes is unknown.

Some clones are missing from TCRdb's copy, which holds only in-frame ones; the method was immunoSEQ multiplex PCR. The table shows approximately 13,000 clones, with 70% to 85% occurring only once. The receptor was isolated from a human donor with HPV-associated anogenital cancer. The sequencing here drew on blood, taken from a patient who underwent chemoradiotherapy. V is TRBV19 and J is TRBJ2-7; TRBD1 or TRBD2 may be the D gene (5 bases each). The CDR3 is CASSTAPRVGAYEQYF. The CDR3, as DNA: TGTGCCAGTAGTACTGCCCCGAGGGTAGGGGCCTACGAGCAGTACTTC.